The 13 T cell receptor beta chains listed next were all sequenced from one sample in a study of cytomegalovirus exposure and HLA in healthy donors (dated by TCRdb to about 2017). Receptor amplification or capture employed the immunoSEQ multiplex PCR assay. For the multiplex PCR, a mixture combining 60 forward primers for TCR Vbeta segments and 13 reverse primers for TCR Jbeta segments was used. Not all clones reach the TCRdb copy of this immuneACCESS table, which keeps in-frame sequences only. Checked studies attribute under half of the gap to unresolved V genes and leave the rest unexplained. The table for this sample lists roughly 120,000 clones; about 80% of them were counted only once. The ten most abundant clones make up roughly 3.5% of the sample. Material: PBMCs. The receptors originated from a man between 35 and 55 years old in good health and CMV-seronegative.

This chain links TRBV7-9 with TRBJ2-5; 11 bases are a match to TRBD1. Germline loops: CDR1 SEHNR, CDR2 FQNEAQ (reference sequence). The CDR3 loop spans 15 amino acids. With V trimmed by 5 bases and J by 3 bases, 5 bases remained unmatched. In nucleotides, the CDR3 is TGTGCCAGCAGCCTGGGACAGGGGGTTAAAGAGACCCAGTACTTC. Protein sequence: CASSLGQGVKETQYF.

The gene calls are TRBV29-1 and TRBJ1-2; TRBD1 matches 8 bases. V was pared by 7 bases and J by 3 bases, with 7 bases of the junction left unmatched. The CDR3 extends over 13 amino acids. Germline V gene sequence: CDR1 SQVTM, CDR2 ANQGSEA. CDR3 nucleotide sequence: TGCAGCGGATTGACAGGGGCCTACTATGGCTACACCTTC. This sequence encodes CSGLTGAYYGYTF.

The rearrangement links TRBV10-3 to TRBJ2-3; 8 bases align to TRBD2. CDR1 is ENHRY and CDR2 is SYGVKD in the germline V gene. The CDR3 is 13 amino acids. V trimming: 8 bases; J trimming: 2 bases; junction bases outside the gene matches: 3. The CDR3 nucleotides are TGTGCCATCCTTAGCGGGGCCACAGATACGCAGTATTTT. Encoded protein: CAILSGATDTQYF.

This clone was seen only once. This chain joins TRBV19 and TRBJ1-4; D unclear. CDR1 and CDR2 (germline): LNHDA, SQIVND (reference sequence). The CDR3 sequence is 12 residues long. The germline V and J ends were trimmed by 5 bases and 7 bases, with 8 bases remaining between them. The CDR3 DNA is TGTGCCAGTAGTCCCATGGCTGAAAAACTGTTTTTT. Translated: CASSPMAEKLFF.

The chain links TRBV5-6 to TRBJ1-2; 7 positions agree with TRBD1. Germline trimming cut 1 base from V and 3 bases from J; bases unmatched to any gene: 6. The CDR3 loop spans 15 amino acids. Germline lookup yields CDR1 SGHDT and CDR2 YYEEEE. The DNA for the CDR3 is TGTGCCAGCAGCTTGTTGGGACAGCCTTACTATGGCTACACCTTC. Translation gives CASSLLGQPYYGYTF.

The V gene is TRBV7-2, the J gene TRBJ1-2; D is possibly TRBD1 (6 bases). With 5 bases removed from V and 2 bases from J, the gap between germline ends came to 12 bases. CDR3 length equals 14 residues. The germline gives CDR1 SGHTA, CDR2 FQGNSA. CDR3 in DNA: TGTGCCAGCAGCCCAGAAGACAGGAACTATGGCTACACCTTC. Translated, it gives CASSPEDRNYGYTF.

The chain has TRBV7-8 and TRBJ2-6; 8 bases are shared with TRBD1. The CDR3 extends over 21 amino acids. V trimming: 5 bases; J trimming: 2 bases; junction bases outside the gene matches: 20. Germline V gives CDR1 SGHVS, CDR2 FQNEAQ. CDR3 DNA: TGTGCCAGCAGCCCAGGCCCCGGGTCCCGGGACAGGATCACTGGGGCCAACGTCCTGACTTTC. Amino acids: CASSPGPGSRDRITGANVLTF. The full variable domain, completed using reference TRBV7-8 and TRBJ2-6, is GAGVSQSPRYKVAKRGQDVALRCDPISGHVSLFWYQQALGQGPEFLTYFQNEAQLDKSGLPSDRFFAERPEGSVSTLKIQRTQQEDSAVYLCASSPGPGSRDRITGANVLTFGAGSRLTVL.

The chain joins TRBV2 to TRBJ2-5; weak D call: TRBD1 (5 bases). CDR1 and CDR2 (germline): SNHLY, FYNNEI. V was trimmed by 4 bases and J by 1 base, leaving 7 bases between them. CDR3 length equals 13 residues. For the CDR3, the DNA is TGTGCCAGCAGTGTACAGGCCCAAGAGACCCAGTACTTC. Protein product: CASSVQAQETQYF.

V gene TRBV6-6 combines with J gene TRBJ1-1; possibly TRBD1 for D (5 bases). Looked up from germline, CDR1 is MNHNY and CDR2 is SVGAGI (reference sequence). This CDR3 spans 14 amino acids. V gave up 3 bases and J gave up 5 bases, with 13 bases separating them. The CDR3 nucleotides are TGTGCCAGCAGTTATGAAGGGGCGCGGACTGAAGCTTTCTTT. Its translation: CASSYEGARTEAFF.

This clone was recorded only once. The rearrangement links TRBV27 to TRBJ2-3, with D maybe TRBD1 (5 bases). V was pared by 4 bases and J by 8 bases, with 16 bases between. CDR1 and CDR2 from the germline V gene are MNHEY and SMNVEV (reference sequence). This CDR3 has 14 residues. CDR3 sequence reads: CASSSVDSLGTQYF. As DNA, the CDR3 is TGTGCCAGCAGTTCGGTCGACAGCCTGGGTACGCAGTATTTT.

The chain combines TRBV6-5 with TRBJ1-1, with D possibly TRBD1 on 5 matching bases. Germline assignment: CDR1 MNHEY and CDR2 SVGAGI. This CDR3 spans 14 amino acids. Between the trimmed V and J ends, which lost 4 bases and 0 bases, there was a span of 9 bases. CDR3 sequence (DNA): TGTGCCAGCAGTTTTCCGGGGGTGAACACTGAAGCTTTCTTT. The encoded protein is CASSFPGVNTEAFF.

The genes are TRBV7-7 and TRBJ2-6, with D possibly TRBD2 on 6 matching bases. Germline V lookup: CDR1 SSHAT, CDR2 FNYEAQ (reference sequence). The CDR3 extends over 14 amino acids. The CDR3 loop is CASGRDSGANVLTF. The CDR3 DNA is TGTGCTAGCGGTCGGGACTCCGGGGCCAACGTCCTGACTTTC.

The J gene is TRBJ1-3, the V gene TRBV7-2; 7 nucleotides align to TRBD1. The CDR3 spans 15 residues. CDR1 SGHTA and CDR2 FQGNSA come from the germline V gene. The J segment lost 0 bases and the V segment lost 5 bases, leaving 4 bases of the junction unmatched. Here the CDR3 reads CASSDRVTSGNTIYF. CDR3 in DNA: TGTGCCAGCAGCGACAGGGTCACCTCTGGAAACACCATATATTTT.